This T cell receptor (beta chain) comes out of a study of shared clonotypes between healthy human individuals. Germline lookup yields CDR1 LNHDA and CDR2 SQIVND (reference sequence). The CDR3 covers 15 residues. V was shortened by 9 bases and J by 0 bases, with 15 bases between the two germline ends. TCRdb keeps only in-frame clones here, not all; method: immunoSEQ multiplex PCR. In the table there are some 2,100,000 clones, under 95% of which are singletons. CD8 cells regarded as naive lacked CD45RO, were positively chosen for CCR7, and omitted terminally differentiated effector memory CD45RA+ cells.

This chain joins TRBV19 and TRBJ1-5; D might be TRBD1 (5 bases). This sequence was found in a man between 18 and 29 years old in good health. Some clones in this sample may be carry-over from other donors' samples. The source material was naive CD8+ T cells from PBMCs. CDR3 DNA: TGTGCCAGCTCATGGGACTATATTAGCAATCAGCCCCAGCATTTT. Translating gives CASSWDYISNQPQHF.